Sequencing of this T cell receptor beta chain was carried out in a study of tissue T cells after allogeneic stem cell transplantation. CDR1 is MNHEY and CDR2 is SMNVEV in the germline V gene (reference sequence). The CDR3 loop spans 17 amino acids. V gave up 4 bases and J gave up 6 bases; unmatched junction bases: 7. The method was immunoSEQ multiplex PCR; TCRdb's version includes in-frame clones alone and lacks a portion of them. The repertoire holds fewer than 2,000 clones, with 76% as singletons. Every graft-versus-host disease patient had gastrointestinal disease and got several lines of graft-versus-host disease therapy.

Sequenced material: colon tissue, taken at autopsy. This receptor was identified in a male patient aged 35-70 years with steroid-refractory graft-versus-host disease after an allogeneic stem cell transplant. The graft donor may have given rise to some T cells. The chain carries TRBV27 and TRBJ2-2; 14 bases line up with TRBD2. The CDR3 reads CASSSPKTSGGAGELFF. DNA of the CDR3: TGTGCCAGCAGTTCCCCAAAGACTAGCGGGGGGGCCGGGGAGCTGTTTTTT.